One TCR beta chain is described in this entry. What it recognizes is unknown. Semi-nested PCR with Nested Universal Primer A followed constant-region reverse priming of full-length variable regions. TCRdb re-derived calls from the 5' RACE reads in MiXCR, one entry per CDR3 protein. The repertoire consists of 6,000 to 7,500 distinct CDR3 sequences, with about 73% occurring once and the leading ten covering about 5%. Study findings and constraints: Tumor memory CD4+ T cell TCR gene usage clustered with blood and lymph node memory CD4+ cells and lymph node naive CD4+ cells.

Cells sorted as Tregs were CD4+, CD25+ and CD127-/low. This sequence originates from a female donor with breast cancer. The sequenced material came from tumor-infiltrating Tregs sorted from the breast tumor.

The CDR3 nucleotides read TGCAGTGTAGCGGGGGAAGACACTGAAGCTTTCTTT. Protein sequence: CSVAGEDTEAFF. This chain connects TRBV29-1 to TRBJ1-1; tentatively, D is TRBD1 (5 bases). The CDR3 is 12 residues long. CDR1 and CDR2 from the germline V gene are SQVTM and ANQGSEA.